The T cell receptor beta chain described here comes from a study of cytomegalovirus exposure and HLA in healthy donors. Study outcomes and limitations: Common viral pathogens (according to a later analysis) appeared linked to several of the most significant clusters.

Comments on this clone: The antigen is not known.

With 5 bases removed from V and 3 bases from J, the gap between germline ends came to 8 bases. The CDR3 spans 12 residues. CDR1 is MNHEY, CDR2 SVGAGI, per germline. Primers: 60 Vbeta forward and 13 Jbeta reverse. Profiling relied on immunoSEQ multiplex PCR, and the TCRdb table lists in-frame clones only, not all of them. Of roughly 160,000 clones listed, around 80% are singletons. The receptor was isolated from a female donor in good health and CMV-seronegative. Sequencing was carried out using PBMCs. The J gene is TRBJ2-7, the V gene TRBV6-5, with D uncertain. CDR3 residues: CASSPPSYEQYF. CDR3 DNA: TGTGCCAGCAGTCCTCCGAGCTACGAGCAGTACTTC.